Each of the 20 T cell receptor beta chains below was sequenced from the same sample in a study of response to subunit inactivated influenza vaccine. TCRdb independently ran MiXCR on the RT-PCR reads; one entry per CDR3 protein. The sample has hundreds of thousands of distinct CDR3 sequences; around 13% are singletons. The sample consisted of PBMCs from blood, taken around two weeks before vaccination. The receptor source for this set is a man in his forties or fifties who received an inactivated influenza vaccine.

The CDR3 protein is CASSQERGDEQYF. The CDR3 DNA is TGCGCCAGCAGCCAAGAACGGGGCGACGAGCAGTACTTC. The chain joins TRBV4-1 to TRBJ2-7, with D perhaps matching TRBD1 or TRBD2 (5 bases each). Between the trimmed V and J ends, which lost 0 bases and 5 bases, there was a span of 8 bases. Germline-derived CDR1 and CDR2 are MGHRA and YSYEKL. The CDR3 length is 13 residues.

The chain has TRBV15 and TRBJ2-7; 8 nucleotides match TRBD1. The CDR3 totals 13 residues. Germline-derived CDR1 and CDR2 are LNHNV and YYDKDF (reference sequence). Losses at the gene ends were 4 bases for V and 6 bases for J; bases not matched to a gene: 5. The DNA for the CDR3 is TGTGCCACCAGCAAAGACAGGGGCTCCGAGCAGTACTTC. It yields the protein CATSKDRGSEQYF. The whole variable domain, remainder taken from reference TRBV15 and TRBJ2-7, is DAMVIQNPRYQVTQFGKPVTLSCSQTLNHNVMYWYQQKSSQAPKLLFHYYDKDFNNEADTPDNFQSRRPNTSFCFLDIRSPGLGDTAMYLCATSKDRGSEQYFGPGTRLTVT.

The chain links TRBV12-3 or TRBV12-4 to TRBJ2-5; tentatively, D is TRBD2 (6 bases). This CDR3 spans 8 amino acids. CDR3 sequence reads: CAPGVPYF. The CDR3 DNA reads TGTGCTCCGGGGGTACCGTACTTC.

This clonotype occurred a few times. The CDR3 bases are TGCGCCAGCAGCCAAGGGACGGGTTTGCCGGGGGGCGGTAGCTACGAGCAGTACTTC. Protein: CASSQGTGLPGGGSYEQYF. The gene calls are TRBV4-3 and TRBJ2-7; maybe TRBD2 (7 bases). The CDR3 runs to 19 residues. V lost 1 base and J 3 bases, leaving 25 bases between the germline ends. In germline, CDR1 is LGHNA, CDR2 YSLEER.

This clonotype was detected many times. V and J are TRBV7-8 and TRBJ2-1; D gene uncertain. Deletions cut 3 bases from V and 10 bases from J, with 7 bases between. Looked up from germline, CDR1 is SGHVS and CDR2 is FQNEAQ. The CDR3 is made up of 11 amino acids. As DNA, the CDR3 is TGTGCCAGCAGCTTCAGTTTGGAGCAGTTCTTC. Its protein product is CASSFSLEQFF.

On this clonotype: Relative to the germline gene, one junction end is altered; a read error may explain this. The V call is TRBV20-1, the J call TRBJ2-3; D may be TRBD1 or TRBD2 (5 bases each). The CDR3 is 12 residues long. Germline assignment: CDR1 DFQATT and CDR2 SNEGSKA (reference sequence). The CDR3, as DNA: TGCAGTGGAGAGGGGCAGCCAGATAGGCAGTATTTT. Protein sequence: CSGEGQPDRQYF.

This chain connects TRBV7-2 to TRBJ1-1, with 8 bases that match TRBD1. There are 12 residues in the CDR3. Germline-derived CDR1 and CDR2 are SGHTA and FQGNSA. V was clipped by 4 bases and J by 10 bases; unmatched bases: 5. The CDR3 spells CASSSQGVVAFF. The CDR3, as DNA: TGTGCCAGCAGCTCACAGGGGGTAGTAGCTTTCTTT.

This clonotype was seen many times. An end of the junction differs from the germline gene, which may be a read error. This chain uses TRBV7-8 with TRBJ1-2; 7 bases are a match to TRBD1. Germline assignment: CDR1 SGHVS and CDR2 FQNEAQ. CDR3 length: 17 amino acids. The CDR3 region is CASSLSRNRGTNSGYTF. The CDR3 bases are TGTGCCAGCAGCTTGTCGCGAAACAGGGGAACAAACTCTGGCTACACCTTC.

The rearrangement joins TRBV12-3 or TRBV12-4 to TRBJ1-4, with D possibly being TRBD1 (5 bases). This CDR3 region has 14 residues. Trimming stripped 6 bases from V and 4 bases from J, with 12 bases between. CDR3: CASSLRDRNEKLFF. The CDR3 DNA reads as TGTGCCAGCAGCTTACGGGACCGTAATGAAAAACTGTTTTTT.

The genes are TRBV20-1 and TRBJ2-3; 7 bases match TRBD2. CDR3 length: 18 residues. J lost 2 bases, V lost 0 bases, and 14 bases had no gene match. CDR1 and CDR2 from the germline V gene are DFQATT and SNEGSKA (reference sequence). The CDR3 nucleotides read TGCAGTGCTAGAGATGGTGCTAGCGGAGGCCGGACCACAGATACGCAGTATTTT. It specifies CSARDGASGGRTTDTQYF.

This clonotype was detected ten times or more. The V call is TRBV4-3, the J call TRBJ2-1; 8 bases fit TRBD2. Germline lookup yields CDR1 LGHNA and CDR2 YSLEER. The CDR3 totals 13 residues. The trim removed 0 bases at V and 9 bases at J, leaving 1 base unmatched. CDR3 nucleotide sequence: TGCGCCAGCAGCCAAGATGGGACTAGTGAGCAGTTCTTC. Protein product: CASSQDGTSEQFF.

This chain links TRBV7-9 with TRBJ2-5; 11 bases line up with TRBD2. The CDR3 is made up of 15 amino acids. The germline V gene encodes CDR1 SEHNR and CDR2 FQNEAQ (reference sequence). J lost 2 bases, V lost 5 bases, and 4 bases had no gene match. DNA for the CDR3: TGTGCCAGCAGCCCTTGGACTAGCGGGCAAGAGACCCAGTACTTC. Translating gives CASSPWTSGQETQYF.

The rearrangement joins TRBV20-1 to TRBJ1-5, with a weak D call TRBD1 (6 bases). V lost 2 bases to trimming and J lost 2 bases, with 13 bases between them. From germline, CDR1 is DFQATT and CDR2 SNEGSKA (reference sequence). There are 15 residues in the CDR3. The CDR3 DNA sequence: TGCAGTGCTAGACTCGCGGGGGCGGGCAATCAGCCCCAGCATTTT. Its translation is CSARLAGAGNQPQHF.

In this sample, this clonotype turned up a few times. The V call is TRBV5-1, the J call TRBJ2-3; D call uncertain. V lost 3 bases, J lost 0 bases, and 17 bases lay in between. Germline V lookup: CDR1 SGHRS, CDR2 YFSETQ. The CDR3 is 17 amino acids. The CDR3 is CASSWAEVEGSTDTQYF. CDR3 DNA: TGCGCCAGCAGCTGGGCCGAAGTAGAAGGTAGCACAGATACGCAGTATTTT. Combining the CDR3 with reference TRBV5-1 and TRBJ2-3 gives the whole variable domain KAGVTQTPRYLIKTRGQQVTLSCSPISGHRSVSWYQQTPGQGLQFLFEYFSETQRNKGNFPGRFSGRQFSNSRSEMNVSTLELGDSALYLCASSWAEVEGSTDTQYFGPGTRLTVL.

This clonotype was detected only a few times. V is TRBV30 and J is TRBJ2-2; possibly TRBD2 for D (7 bases). Germline loops: CDR1 GTSNPN, CDR2 SVGIG (reference sequence). Between the trimmed V and J ends, which lost 1 base and 0 bases, there was a span of 15 bases. The CDR3 has 17 residues. The CDR3: CAWSDGWGGPNTGELFF. In DNA form, the CDR3 reads TGTGCCTGGAGTGACGGCTGGGGGGGGCCGAACACCGGGGAGCTGTTTTTT.

This clonotype was seen at least ten times. The V and J genes are TRBV29-1 and TRBJ1-1; perhaps TRBD1 as D (6 bases). Per the germline V gene, CDR1 is SQVTM and CDR2 is ANQGSEA. The V and J ends lost 0 bases and 3 bases respectively, with 11 bases between them. This CDR3 is built from 14 residues. The CDR3 reads CSVEDWKGDTEAFF. CDR3 coding DNA: TGCAGCGTTGAAGATTGGAAGGGGGACACTGAAGCTTTCTTT.

At least ten counts were recorded for this clonotype. V gene TRBV7-2 combines with J gene TRBJ2-5; D ambiguous. CDR1 is SGHTA, CDR2 FQGNSA, per germline. V lost 1 base and J lost 2, with 11 bases in between. The CDR3 length is 15 residues. For the CDR3, the DNA is TGTGCCAGCAGCTTAGTTTCCAACAGACAAGAGACCCAGTACTTC. This translates into CASSLVSNRQETQYF.

This clonotype was detected a few times. The chain carries TRBV7-9 and TRBJ2-2; D may match TRBD1 or TRBD2 (5 bases each). V was pared by 1 base and J by 4 bases, with 10 bases between. This CDR3 spans 15 amino acids. Germline CDR1 is SEHNR and CDR2 is FQNEAQ (reference sequence). The CDR3 DNA reads as TGTGCCAGCAGCTTAGTGCAGGGAGCCACCGGGGAGCTGTTTTTT. Amino acid sequence: CASSLVQGATGELFF.

This clonotype came up a few times. The V gene is TRBV10-3, the J gene TRBJ1-2; no firm D call. The CDR3 spans 16 residues. V lost 0 bases and J 5 bases, leaving 16 bases between the germline ends. The germline gives CDR1 ENHRY, CDR2 SYGVKD. In DNA, the CDR3 is TGTGCCATCAGTGAGTCGATACCCACAGCGGGATATGGCTACACCTTC. Its protein product is CAISESIPTAGYGYTF.

The chain employs TRBV2 and TRBJ2-1; no firm D call. The CDR3 has 15 residues. The germline V and J ends were trimmed by 8 bases and 4 bases, with 18 bases remaining between them. Germline CDR1 and CDR2: SNHLY and FYNNEI. CDR3 residues: CASQPPPARYNEQFF. The CDR3 bases are TGTGCCAGCCAACCCCCGCCCGCTAGGTACAATGAGCAGTTCTTC.